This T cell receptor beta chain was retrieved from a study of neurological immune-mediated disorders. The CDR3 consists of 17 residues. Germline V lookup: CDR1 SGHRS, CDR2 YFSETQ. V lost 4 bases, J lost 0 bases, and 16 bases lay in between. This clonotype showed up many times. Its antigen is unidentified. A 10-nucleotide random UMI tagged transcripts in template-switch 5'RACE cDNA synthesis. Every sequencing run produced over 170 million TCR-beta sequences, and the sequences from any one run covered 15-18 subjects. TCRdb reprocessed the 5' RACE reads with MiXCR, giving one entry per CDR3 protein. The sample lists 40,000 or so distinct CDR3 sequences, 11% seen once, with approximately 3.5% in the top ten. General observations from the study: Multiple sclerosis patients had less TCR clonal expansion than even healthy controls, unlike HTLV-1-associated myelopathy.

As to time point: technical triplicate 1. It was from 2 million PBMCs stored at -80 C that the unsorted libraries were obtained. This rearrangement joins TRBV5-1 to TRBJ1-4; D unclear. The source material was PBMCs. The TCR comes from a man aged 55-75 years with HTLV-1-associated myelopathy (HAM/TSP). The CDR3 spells CASSAGIEAATNEKLFF. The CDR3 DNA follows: TGCGCCAGCAGCGCTGGGATTGAAGCGGCAACTAATGAAAAACTGTTTTTT.